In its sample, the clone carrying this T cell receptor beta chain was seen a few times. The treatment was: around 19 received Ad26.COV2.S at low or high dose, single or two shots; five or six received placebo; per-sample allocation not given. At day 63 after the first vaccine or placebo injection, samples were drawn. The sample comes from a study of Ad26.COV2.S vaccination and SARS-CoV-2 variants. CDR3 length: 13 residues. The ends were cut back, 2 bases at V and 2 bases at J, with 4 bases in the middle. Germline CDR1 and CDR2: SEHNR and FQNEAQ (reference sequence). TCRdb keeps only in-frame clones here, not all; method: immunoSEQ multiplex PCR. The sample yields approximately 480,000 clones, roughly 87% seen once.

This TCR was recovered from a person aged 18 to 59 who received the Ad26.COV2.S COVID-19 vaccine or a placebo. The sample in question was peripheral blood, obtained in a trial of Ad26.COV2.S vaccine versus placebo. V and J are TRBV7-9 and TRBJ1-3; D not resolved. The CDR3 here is CASSLSAGNTIYF. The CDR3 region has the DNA TGTGCCAGCAGCTTATCTGCTGGAAACACCATATATTTT. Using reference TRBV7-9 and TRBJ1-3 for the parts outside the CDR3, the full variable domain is DTGVSQNPRHKITKRGQNVTFRCDPISEHNRLYWYRQTLGQGPEFLTYFQNEAQLEKSRLLSDRFSAERPKGSFSTLEIQRTEQGDSAMYLCASSLSAGNTIYFGEGSWLTVV.